These T cell receptor beta chains were read from a single sample in a study of blood T cell repertoires in COVID-19. The protocol was immunoSEQ multiplex PCR, while the TCRdb copy is restricted to in-frame clones and leaves out a portion. The data contain approximately 270,000 clones, about 87% of them singletons. The sequenced material came from peripheral blood. The receptors originated from a woman aged 25-40 years with COVID-19, enrolled during active disease. CDR3s include the opening cysteine and the closing phenylalanine or tryptophan. D genes are given only for firm matches. Size is stated for part of the rows, as once, few or many counts, or as a class when the clone is expanded.

v_gene	j_gene	d_gene	abundance	len	CDR3nt	CDR3aa
TRBV15	TRBJ2-2	TRBD2	-	19	TGTGCCACCAGCAGAGATGGGCTAGCGGGAGGGCTTGACACCGGGGAGCTGTTTTTT	CATSRDGLAGGLDTGELFF
TRBV3-1/TRBV3-2	TRBJ2-2	-	-	15	TGTGCCAGCAGCCAACGCGTACTAGCTGGCGGGGAGCTGTTTTTT	CASSQRVLAGGELFF
TRBV6-1	TRBJ2-2	-	-	16	TGTGCCAGCAGTGCGCGCAGGGCCCCCCGGACCGGGGAGCTGTTTTTT	CASSARRAPRTGELFF
TRBV12-3/TRBV12-4	TRBJ1-6	-	-	13	TGTGCCAGCAGCCTACTGGAGAATTCACCCCTCCACTTT	CASSLLENSPLHF
TRBV7-9	TRBJ2-7	TRBD1	-	14	TGTGCCAGCAGCGAAAGGGACAGCTCCTACGAGCAGTACTTC	CASSERDSSYEQYF
TRBV7-9	TRBJ2-2	TRBD2	-	14	TGTGCCAGCACCGGCGGGGGGAAGATCGGGGAGCTGTTTTTT	CASTGGGKIGELFF
TRBV6-5	TRBJ1-1	-	-	13	TGTGCCAGCAAGACAAATCAGGGTATTGAAGCTTTCTTT	CASKTNQGIEAFF
TRBV3-1/TRBV3-2	TRBJ1-1	TRBD1	-	15	TGTGCCAGCAGCCATTCCTCAGGGGGCGCGGTGTGGGCTTTCTTT	CASSHSSGGAVWAFF
TRBV24-1	TRBJ2-2	-	once	16	TGTGCCACCAGTGAAAACCGGGACACGAACACCGGGGAGCTGTTTTTT	CATSENRDTNTGELFF
TRBV24-1	TRBJ1-2	-	-	12	TGTGCCACCAGGGGCCCATCGGATGGCTACACCTTC	CATRGPSDGYTF
TRBV19	TRBJ1-1	-	once	14	TGTGCCAGTAGTTTGGAGGGCTTGGGTACTGAAGCTTTCTTT	CASSLEGLGTEAFF
TRBV12-3/TRBV12-4	TRBJ1-5	-	-	13	TGTGCCAGCAGTTTTTCTGAGAATCAGCCCCAGCATTTT	CASSFSENQPQHF
TRBV7-2	TRBJ1-1	-	-	16	TGTGCCAGCAGCCCCTTTGTGAGGACAGTGAACACTGAAGCTTTCTTT	CASSPFVRTVNTEAFF
TRBV5-1	TRBJ2-7	TRBD1	once	17	TGCGCCAGCAGCGCCCCCGAGACAGGGAATCCGGCCTACGAGCAGTACTTC	CASSAPETGNPAYEQYF
TRBV7-2	TRBJ2-7	TRBD1	-	16	TGTGCCAGCAGCTTGGACCCGGGACAGAGCTCCTACGAGCAGTACTTC	CASSLDPGQSSYEQYF
TRBV6-6	TRBJ2-2	TRBD1	once	16	TGTGCCAGCAGTGGGGGGGGACAGGGGAACACCGGGGAGCTGTTTTTT	CASSGGGQGNTGELFF
TRBV3-1/TRBV3-2	TRBJ2-1	TRBD1	-	15	TGTGCCAGCAGCCAAGGACAGGGGCCCAAGGCTGAGCAGTTCTTC	CASSQGQGPKAEQFF
TRBV28	TRBJ1-1	-	-	15	TGTGCCAGCAGTGGGGGGGCCGAAGGGAACACTGAAGCTTTCTTT	CASSGGAEGNTEAFF
TRBV5-6	TRBJ1-4	TRBD1	-	15	TGTGCCAGCAGCACACTACAGGGGGCTAATGAAAAACTGTTTTTT	CASSTLQGANEKLFF
TRBV18	TRBJ2-1	TRBD2	-	15	TGTGCCAGCTCACCACCCGGGACTAGCGGGGGGAAGCAGTTCTTC	CASSPPGTSGGKQFF
TRBV28	TRBJ2-2	-	-	13	TGTGCCAGCAGTTCCCACGAGGGCGGGGAGCTGTTTTTT	CASSSHEGGELFF
TRBV27	TRBJ2-3	-	-	12	TGTGCCAGCAGTTTAGCGGGGGATACGCAGTATTTT	CASSLAGDTQYF
TRBV11-2	TRBJ2-3	TRBD2	-	24	TGTGCCAGCAGTCTAACCCCCCCTACTATAACGACTAGCGGGGGGGCCTCAGGGACAGATACGCAGTATTTT	CASSLTPPTITTSGGASGTDTQYF
TRBV4-1	TRBJ1-3	TRBD1	-	15	TGCGCCAGCAGCCAAGGGCAGGGGGTGAGAAACACCATATATTTT	CASSQGQGVRNTIYF
TRBV4-3	TRBJ2-7	TRBD2	-	16	TGCGCCAGCAGCCAAGTATATCCTAGCGGCTACTACGAGCAGTACTTC	CASSQVYPSGYYEQYF
TRBV6-5	TRBJ1-2	-	-	14	TGTGCCAGCAGTTACGCAGGACCCTCGGGGGGCTACACCTTC	CASSYAGPSGGYTF
TRBV5-1	TRBJ1-2	TRBD1	-	17	TGCGCCAGCAGCCCCCTGGGTCCCGGGACAGGGGTACGCGGCTACACCTTC	CASSPLGPGTGVRGYTF
TRBV3-1/TRBV3-2	TRBJ2-5	TRBD2	-	14	TGTGCCAGCAGCCAAGATCTCACTAGCGGGGAACAGTACTTC	CASSQDLTSGEQYF
TRBV29-1	TRBJ2-3	TRBD2	-	14	TGCAGCGTCCGACTAGCGGGAGGTACAGATACGCAGTATTTT	CSVRLAGGTDTQYF
TRBV7-2	TRBJ2-3	TRBD2	-	15	TGTGCCAGCAGCTCAGTAGCGGGAGCAGTTACAGAGCAGTATTTT	CASSSVAGAVTEQYF
TRBV6-2/TRBV6-3	TRBJ2-3	TRBD1	-	16	TGTGCCAGCAGTTACTGGGGACAGGGGGCGTCAGATACGCAGTATTTT	CASSYWGQGASDTQYF
TRBV7-2	TRBJ2-1	TRBD2	-	15	TGTGCCAGCAGCACTCCGGGGGGGGGCTACAATGAGCAGTTCTTC	CASSTPGGGYNEQFF
TRBV7-2	TRBJ2-2	-	-	17	TGTGCCAGCAGCTTAACTTTTCGGGAGTTAGAGACCGGGGAGCTGTTTTTT	CASSLTFRELETGELFF
TRBV6-2/TRBV6-3	TRBJ2-1	-	-	18	TGTGCCAGCAGTTACTCGAACCACGACAAGAGCTCCTACAATGAGCAGTTCTTC	CASSYSNHDKSSYNEQFF
TRBV10-1	TRBJ2-3	-	-	14	TGCGCCAGCTCGGGACTCACGGGCACAGATACGCAGTATTTT	CASSGLTGTDTQYF
TRBV6-1	TRBJ1-1	-	-	13	TGTGCCAGCAGTGAACAGGGGATCGGTGAAGCTTTCTTT	CASSEQGIGEAFF
TRBV4-3	TRBJ2-7	TRBD1	-	18	TGCGCCAGCAGCCAACCCTTGTGGGACAGGGGTATCTCCTACGAGCAGTACTTC	CASSQPLWDRGISYEQYF
TRBV11-3	TRBJ1-1	-	-	14	TGTGCCAGCAGCTTAGACAGGGCGAACACTGAAGCTTTCTTT	CASSLDRANTEAFF
TRBV4-3	TRBJ2-2	-	-	16	TGCGCCAGCAGCCAAGCCCAAGCTTTTGGCACCGGGGAGCTGTTTTTT	CASSQAQAFGTGELFF
TRBV6-2/TRBV6-3	TRBJ2-5	-	-	15	TGTGCCAGCAGTTACTCTCTGGGGCTGGCTGAGACCCAGTACTTC	CASSYSLGLAETQYF
TRBV6-4	TRBJ2-3	-	many	17	TGTGCCAGCAGTCCGAGCCCCGGGGGAGCGGGCACAGATACGCAGTATTTT	CASSPSPGGAGTDTQYF
TRBV30	TRBJ1-6	TRBD1	-	14	TGTGCCTGGAGTCTGGGGCAGGGGGCTTCACCCCTCCACTTT	CAWSLGQGASPLHF
TRBV27	TRBJ2-2	TRBD1	-	17	TGTGCCAGCAGTTCTTACCCGGGACAGGGACACACCGGGGAGCTGTTTTTT	CASSSYPGQGHTGELFF
TRBV24-1	TRBJ2-1	-	-	17	TGTGCCACCAGTGATTTGGGTGGGGGGAAGTCCTACAATGAGCAGTTCTTC	CATSDLGGGKSYNEQFF
TRBV5-1	TRBJ2-3	TRBD1	-	14	TGCGCCAGCAGCCAGGACAGGGGGCTAGATACGCAGTATTTT	CASSQDRGLDTQYF
TRBV5-1	TRBJ2-3	-	-	17	TGCGCCAGCAGCTTGGCCGGGTTACCGATTAGCACAGATACGCAGTATTTT	CASSLAGLPISTDTQYF
TRBV6-4	TRBJ2-1	-	few	14	TGTGCCAGCAGCGGAGAGACAGAAGTTGGGGAGCAGTTCTTC	CASSGETEVGEQFF
TRBV7-9	TRBJ1-5	TRBD1	-	15	TGTGCCAGCAGCGGGCAGACAGGGGGAGATCAGCCCCAGCATTTT	CASSGQTGGDQPQHF
TRBV5-1	TRBJ1-1	TRBD1	-	13	TGCGCCAGCAGCCGGGGACAGGGGGCTTTGGCTTTCTTT	CASSRGQGALAFF
TRBV24-1	TRBJ1-2	-	-	14	TGTGCCACCAGCGAACAGGTTTACCACTATGGCTACACCTTC	CATSEQVYHYGYTF
TRBV4-2	TRBJ2-5	TRBD2	-	15	TGTGCCAGCAGCTTGCGGGGGGCGAAGGAAGAGACCCAGTACTTC	CASSLRGAKEETQYF
TRBV30	TRBJ2-2	-	-	11	TGTGCCTGGATCGACACCGGGGAGCTGTTTTTT	CAWIDTGELFF
TRBV28	TRBJ2-5	-	-	12	TGTGCCAGCAATCAACAGCAAGAGACCCAGTACTTC	CASNQQQETQYF